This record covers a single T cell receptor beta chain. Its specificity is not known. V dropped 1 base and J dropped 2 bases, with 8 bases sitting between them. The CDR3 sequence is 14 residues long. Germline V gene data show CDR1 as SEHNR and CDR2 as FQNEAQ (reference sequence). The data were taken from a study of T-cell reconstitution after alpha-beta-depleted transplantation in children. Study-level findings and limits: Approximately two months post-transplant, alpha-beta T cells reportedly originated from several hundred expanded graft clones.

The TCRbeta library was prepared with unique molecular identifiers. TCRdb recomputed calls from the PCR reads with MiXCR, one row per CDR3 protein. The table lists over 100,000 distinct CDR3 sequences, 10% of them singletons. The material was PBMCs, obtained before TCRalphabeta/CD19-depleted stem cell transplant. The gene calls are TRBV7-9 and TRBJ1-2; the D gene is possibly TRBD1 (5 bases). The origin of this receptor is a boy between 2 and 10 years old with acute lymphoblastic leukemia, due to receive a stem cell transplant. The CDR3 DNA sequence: TGTGCCAGCAGCTTAGAGGAGGGGAACTATGGCTACACCTTC. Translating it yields CASSLEEGNYGYTF.